This T cell receptor beta chain is drawn from a study of blood T cell repertoires in COVID-19. In the original processing: Counts of nucleated cells, estimated from reference gene primer amplification, were obtained. The repertoire was sequenced with immunoSEQ multiplex PCR; TCRdb's copy has only in-frame clones and lacks some. V, J and clone size reflect that table, while D and trimming were determined from the DNA. Altogether some 180,000 clones are present, about 88% being singletons, with the ten largest covering 6%. The CDR3 contains 16 residues. V lost 0 bases, J lost 3 bases, and 9 bases stayed unmatched. Germline V gives CDR1 SGHKS, CDR2 YYEKEE (reference sequence).

The rearrangement links TRBV5-5 to TRBJ2-7; TRBD1 agrees at 7 bases. This TCR was recovered from a man between 35 and 55 years old with active or convalescent COVID-19. Specimen: peripheral blood. The CDR3 reads CASSLASGDSIYEQYF. The CDR3, as DNA: TGTGCCAGCAGCTTGGCCAGTGGGGACAGTATCTACGAGCAGTACTTC.